This TCR beta chain is drawn from a study of T cell clusters in autoimmune cytopenias. Each sample's input was around 250 ng genomic DNA, 40,000 or so genome equivalents. In germline, CDR1 is LNHDA, CDR2 SQIVND (reference sequence). This CDR3 spans 16 amino acids. Multiplex touch-down PCR amplified TRB using TRB-A and TRB-B pools in one tube. TCRdb reworked the multiplex PCR reads into one entry per CDR3 protein, no DNA. The sample data list around 11,000 distinct CDR3 sequences. The sample also formed part of further work on T cell repertoires in aging, cancer and after chemotherapy.

This TCR derives from a human donor in good health. The sequenced material came from peripheral blood. The rearrangement links TRBV19 to TRBJ1-3. This CDR3 reads CASSIVQQSSGNTIYF.